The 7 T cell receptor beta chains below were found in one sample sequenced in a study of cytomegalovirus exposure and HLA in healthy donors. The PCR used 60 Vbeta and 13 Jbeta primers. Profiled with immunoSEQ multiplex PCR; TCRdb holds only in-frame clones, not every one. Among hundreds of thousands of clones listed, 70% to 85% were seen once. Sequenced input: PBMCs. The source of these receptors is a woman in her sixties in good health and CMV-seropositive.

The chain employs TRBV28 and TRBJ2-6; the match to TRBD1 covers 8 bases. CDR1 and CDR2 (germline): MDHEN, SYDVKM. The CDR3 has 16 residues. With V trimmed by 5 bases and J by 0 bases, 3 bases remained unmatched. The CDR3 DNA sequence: TGTGCCAGCAGTGGACAGGGAGTCTCTGGGGCCAACGTCCTGACTTTC. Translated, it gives CASSGQGVSGANVLTF.

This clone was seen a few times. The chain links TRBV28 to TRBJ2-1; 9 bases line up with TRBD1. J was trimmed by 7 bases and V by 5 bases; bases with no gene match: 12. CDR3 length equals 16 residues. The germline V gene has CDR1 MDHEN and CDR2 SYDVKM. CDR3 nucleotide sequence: TGTGCCAGCAGTGGATCCGGGACAGGGTACTGGAATGAGCAGTTCTTC. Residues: CASSGSGTGYWNEQFF.

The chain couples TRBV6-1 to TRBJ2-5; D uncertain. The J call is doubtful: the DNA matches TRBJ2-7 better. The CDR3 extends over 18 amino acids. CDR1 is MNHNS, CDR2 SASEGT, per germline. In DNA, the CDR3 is TGTGCCAGCAGTGCCTTACCCCAGGTGGCAGGTAACTCCTACGAGCAGTACTTC. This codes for CASSALPQVAGNSYEQYF.

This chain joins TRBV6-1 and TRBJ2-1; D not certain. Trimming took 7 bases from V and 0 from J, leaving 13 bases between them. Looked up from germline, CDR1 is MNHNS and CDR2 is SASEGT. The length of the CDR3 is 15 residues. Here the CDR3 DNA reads TGTGCCAGCAATGCGGAGTTCTCCTCCTACAATGAGCAGTTCTTC. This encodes CASNAEFSSYNEQFF.

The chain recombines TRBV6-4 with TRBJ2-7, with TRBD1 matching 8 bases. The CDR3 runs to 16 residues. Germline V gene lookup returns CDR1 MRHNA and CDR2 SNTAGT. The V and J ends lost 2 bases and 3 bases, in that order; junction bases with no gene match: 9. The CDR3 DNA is TGTGCCAGCAGTGACAACGGACAGGGAAGGAACTACGAGCAGTACTTC. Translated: CASSDNGQGRNYEQYF.

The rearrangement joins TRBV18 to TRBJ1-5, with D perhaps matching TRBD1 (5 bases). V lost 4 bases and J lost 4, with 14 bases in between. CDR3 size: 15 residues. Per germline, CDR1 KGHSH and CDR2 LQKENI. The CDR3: CASSQGLPGNQPQHF. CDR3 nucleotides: TGTGCCAGCTCACAGGGACTTCCCGGGAATCAGCCCCAGCATTTT.

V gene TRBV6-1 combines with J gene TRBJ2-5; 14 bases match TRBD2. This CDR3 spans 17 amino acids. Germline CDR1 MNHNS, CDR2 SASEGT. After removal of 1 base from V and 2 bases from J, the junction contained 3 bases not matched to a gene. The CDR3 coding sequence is TGTGCCAGCAGTGAAGGACTAGCGGGAGGGGGGCAAGAGACCCAGTACTTC. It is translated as CASSEGLAGGGQETQYF.